This T cell receptor (beta chain) came from a study of CD4+ T cells in melanoma. Study outcomes and limitations: A reported correlation linked neoantigen-specific CD4+ T cells to CD8+, macrophage and B cell function. Diverse differentiation states were reported for melanoma neoantigen-specific CD4+ T cells.

Trimming took off 5 bases at V and 7 bases at J, with 15 bases between the two ends. This CDR3 is 15 amino acids long. Germline values: CDR1 SEHNR, CDR2 FQNEAQ (reference sequence). Comments on this clone: Its specificity is unknown.

The repertoire was sequenced with immunoSEQ multiplex PCR; TCRdb's copy has only in-frame clones and lacks some. The data show 10,000 to 13,000 clones, approximately 66% seen once. The J gene is TRBJ1-6, the V gene TRBV7-9, with D maybe TRBD1 (5 bases). Sequencing was performed on cells from a culture (not recorded whether cultured in vitro). This TCR came from a human donor with melanoma. This CDR3 reads CASSLGDEGNSPLHF. CDR3 DNA: TGTGCCAGCAGCCTAGGGGATGAAGGGAATTCACCCCTCCACTTT.